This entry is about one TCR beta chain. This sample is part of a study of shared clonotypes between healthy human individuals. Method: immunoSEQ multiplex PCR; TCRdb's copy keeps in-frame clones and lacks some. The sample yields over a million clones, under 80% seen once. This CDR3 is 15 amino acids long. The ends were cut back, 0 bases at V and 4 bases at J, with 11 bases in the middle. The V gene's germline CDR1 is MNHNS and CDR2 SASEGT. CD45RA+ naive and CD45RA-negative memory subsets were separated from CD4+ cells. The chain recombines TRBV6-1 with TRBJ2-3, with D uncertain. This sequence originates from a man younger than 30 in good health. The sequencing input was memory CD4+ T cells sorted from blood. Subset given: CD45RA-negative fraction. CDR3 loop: CASSEALSSADTQYF. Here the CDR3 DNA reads TGTGCCAGCAGTGAAGCCCTTAGTTCGGCAGATACGCAGTATTTT.